The 21 T cell receptor beta chains given below trace back to one sample, sequenced in a study of cytomegalovirus exposure and HLA in healthy donors. PCR amplification relied on 60 Vbeta primers (plus 13 Jbeta primers). Generated by immunoSEQ multiplex PCR, the TCRdb table keeps only in-frame clones and is missing some. Of 100,000 to 150,000 clones listed, around 73% were seen once; the top ten hold 1.4% to 1.5%. Sequenced sample: PBMCs. The receptors were gathered from a female donor in good health and CMV-seronegative.

The CDR3 coding sequence is TGTGCCAGCAGTCAGCAAGGGGGTTCGGATGGCTACACCTTC. Its translation: CASSQQGGSDGYTF. The chain has TRBV6-1 and TRBJ1-2; TRBD1 is a possible D gene (6 bases). The CDR3 contains 14 residues. V was pared by 5 bases and J by 6 bases, with 16 bases between. Germline assignment: CDR1 MNHNS and CDR2 SASEGT.

This sequence joins TRBV4-3 and TRBJ2-1; D uncertain. Germline V gives CDR1 LGHNA, CDR2 YSLEER. The length of the CDR3 is 16 residues. Trimming shortened V by 4 bases and J by 1 base, and 14 bases separated the two germline ends. The CDR3 DNA reads TGCGCCAGCAGCCCAGGTTGGTTGGATTCCTACAATGAGCAGTTCTTC. Translation gives CASSPGWLDSYNEQFF.

The rearrangement joins TRBV5-4 to TRBJ2-3, with 9 bases matching TRBD2. Trimming took 4 bases from V and 4 from J; bases not matched to a gene: 7. CDR1 is SGHNT, CDR2 YYREEE, per germline (reference sequence). CDR3 length: 15 residues. The CDR3 DNA reads as TGTGCCAGCAGCGCGGGCGGGGGGGGGCCAGATACGCAGTATTTT. Its protein is CASSAGGGGPDTQYF.

This chain connects TRBV5-1 to TRBJ2-7; no clear D gene. V was pared by 2 bases and J by 3 bases, with 9 bases between. CDR3 length: 13 residues. Germline CDR1 and CDR2: SGHRS and YFSETQ. The CDR3 reads CASSFFPGYEQYF. CDR3 sequence (DNA): TGCGCCAGCAGCTTCTTTCCGGGCTACGAGCAGTACTTC.

The J gene is TRBJ2-7, the V gene TRBV27; D may be TRBD2 (5 bases). The CDR3 contains 12 residues. From germline, CDR1 is MNHEY and CDR2 SMNVEV (reference sequence). The ends were cut back, 6 bases at V and 3 bases at J, with 9 bases in the middle. Here the CDR3 reads CASRGSGYEQYF. The CDR3 bases are TGTGCCAGCAGAGGGAGCGGCTACGAGCAGTACTTC.

V gene TRBV6-1 combines with J gene TRBJ1-4, with 7 positions matching TRBD1. The CDR3 loop spans 17 amino acids. Unmatched junction bases numbered 9, after V lost 3 bases and J lost 2 bases. Germline CDR1 reads MNHNS; CDR2 reads SASEGT. The chain's CDR3 is CASSEDRKFRTNEKLFF. CDR3 DNA: TGTGCCAGCAGTGAGGACAGGAAGTTTCGCACTAATGAAAAACTGTTTTTT.

V and J are TRBV19 and TRBJ1-1; the match to TRBD1 covers 7 bases. After removal of 5 bases from V and 5 bases from J, the junction contained 20 bases not matched to a gene. CDR3 length equals 18 residues. Germline values: CDR1 LNHDA, CDR2 SQIVND (reference sequence). CDR3: CASSAFHRGNRRGTEAFF. DNA for the CDR3: TGTGCCAGTAGTGCCTTCCACAGGGGAAACAGGAGAGGGACTGAAGCTTTCTTT. Filled out from reference TRBV19 and TRBJ1-1, the complete variable domain reads DGGITQSPKYLFRKEGQNVTLSCEQNLNHDAMYWYRQDPGQGLRLIYYSQIVNDFQKGDIAEGYSVSREKKESFPLTVTSAQKNPTAFYLCASSAFHRGNRRGTEAFFGQGTRLTVV.

This sequence joins TRBV19 and TRBJ2-7; D is unclear. The CDR3 sequence is 13 residues long. The V end lost 1 base, the J end lost 0 bases, and 4 bases lay between the germline ends. Per germline, CDR1 LNHDA and CDR2 SQIVND (reference sequence). CDR3: CASSIGHSYEQYF. Written as DNA, the CDR3 is TGTGCCAGTAGTATAGGACACTCCTACGAGCAGTACTTC.

This clone was detected only a few times. V is TRBV5-5 and J is TRBJ1-4; 11 bases line up with TRBD1. Germline V CDR1 and CDR2: SGHKS, YYEKEE (reference sequence). This CDR3 is built from 14 residues. The V segment lost 3 bases and the J segment 10 bases; nucleotides outside the gene matches: 5. DNA for the CDR3: TGTGCCAGCAGCTGGGGACAGGGGGGGGGAAAACTGTTTTTT. Its protein product is CASSWGQGGGKLFF.

J is TRBJ2-7 and V is TRBV5-6; D is unclear. Germline V gene sequence: CDR1 SGHDT, CDR2 YYEEEE. The CDR3 is made up of 11 amino acids. Trimming cost V 3 bases and J 2 bases, with 3 bases left between them. The CDR3 nucleotides are TGTGCCAGCAGCTCCGCCTACGAGCAGTACTTC. Its protein product is CASSSAYEQYF.

The chain employs TRBV5-6 and TRBJ2-2; TRBD1 matches 8 bases. J was trimmed by 6 bases and V by 5 bases; bases with no gene match: 12. The CDR3 spans 16 residues. CDR1 is SGHDT and CDR2 is YYEEEE in the germline V gene. DNA for the CDR3: TGTGCCAGCAGTTTAGTGCAGGGGGCCAGCGCCGGGGAGCTGTTTTTT. This encodes CASSLVQGASAGELFF.

This chain uses TRBV5-4 with TRBJ2-7; 8 bases align to TRBD1. This CDR3 region has 15 residues. The germline gives CDR1 SGHNT, CDR2 YYREEE (reference sequence). J lost 2 bases, V lost 5 bases, and 9 bases had no gene match. This chain's CDR3 is CASSSWTGNAYEQYF. In DNA, the CDR3 is TGTGCCAGCAGTTCCTGGACAGGGAATGCCTACGAGCAGTACTTC.

The rearrangement links TRBV13 to TRBJ2-5, with TRBD1 matching 9 bases. The CDR3 totals 19 residues. The V gene's germline CDR1 is PRHDT and CDR2 FYEKMQ (reference sequence). V lost 4 bases, J lost 5 bases, and 20 bases stayed unmatched. CDR3 nucleotides: TGTGCCAGCAGCTCCCAGCTAGGACAGGGGCCTATTGATCGGGAGACCCAGTACTTC. It specifies CASSSQLGQGPIDRETQYF.

The chain joins TRBV4-1 to TRBJ1-3, with a possible D match to TRBD1 (6 bases). The CDR3 length is 16 residues. The V end was cut by 0 bases, the J end by 0 bases, with 9 bases between. Germline V gene data show CDR1 as MGHRA and CDR2 as YSYEKL. CDR3 loop: CASSQERGSSGNTIYF. The CDR3 region has the DNA TGCGCCAGCAGCCAAGAGAGGGGGAGCTCTGGAAACACCATATATTTT.

The chain links TRBV25-1 to TRBJ2-5; the D gene is possibly TRBD2 (7 bases). CDR1 is MGHDK, CDR2 SYGVNS, per germline. The CDR3 contains 14 residues. V was pared by 2 bases and J by 5 bases, with 12 bases between. CDR3 amino acids: CASSEAGAPETQYF. The CDR3, as DNA: TGTGCCAGCAGTGAAGCGGGGGCGCCGGAGACCCAGTACTTC.

V gene TRBV7-9 combines with J gene TRBJ1-5; D perhaps matches TRBD1 (5 bases). V dropped 3 bases and J dropped 2 bases, with 14 bases sitting between them. Germline CDR1 reads SEHNR; CDR2 reads FQNEAQ (reference sequence). The CDR3 extends over 16 amino acids. The CDR3 protein is CASSLSGTYRNQPQHF. The CDR3 coding sequence is TGTGCCAGCAGCTTGTCGGGGACTTATCGCAATCAGCCCCAGCATTTT.

The V and J genes are TRBV5-1 and TRBJ2-7, with D possibly matching TRBD2 (6 bases). Germline-derived CDR1 and CDR2 are SGHRS and YFSETQ. Trimming took 0 bases from V and 2 from J, leaving 9 bases between them. The CDR3 sequence is 14 residues long. CDR3 sequence (DNA): TGCGCCAGCAGCTTGGTATCGGGAGCCTACGAGCAGTACTTC. Its protein product is CASSLVSGAYEQYF. The variable domain in full, with the rest retrieved from reference TRBV5-1 and TRBJ2-7, is KAGVTQTPRYLIKTRGQQVTLSCSPISGHRSVSWYQQTPGQGLQFLFEYFSETQRNKGNFPGRFSGRQFSNSRSEMNVSTLELGDSALYLCASSLVSGAYEQYFGPGTRLTVT.

V and J are TRBV30 and TRBJ2-7, with 11 positions matching TRBD1. CDR3 length equals 14 residues. CDR1 and CDR2 from the germline V gene are GTSNPN and SVGIG (reference sequence). The V gene end was trimmed by 4 bases and the J gene end by 2 bases; junction bases not matched to a gene: 4. CDR3 protein: CAWNRDRGTYEQYF. CDR3 nucleotides: TGTGCCTGGAACAGGGACAGGGGGACCTACGAGCAGTACTTC.

The chain joins TRBV6-4 to TRBJ1-4; D might be TRBD1 (5 bases). V dropped 0 bases and J dropped 3 bases, with 11 bases sitting between them. The CDR3 extends over 16 amino acids. Germline values: CDR1 MRHNA, CDR2 SNTAGT. In DNA form, the CDR3 reads TGTGCCAGCAGTGACTCGACGGCAGGGCCTAATGAAAAACTGTTTTTT. Its translation is CASSDSTAGPNEKLFF.

The rearrangement uses TRBV27 and TRBJ2-7; 10 nucleotides match TRBD1. Trimming cost V 0 bases and J 3 bases; bases outside gene matches: 2. Germline CDR1 reads MNHEY; CDR2 reads SMNVEV (reference sequence). This CDR3 comprises 15 residues. The CDR3 reads CASSLSGTGVYEQYF. For the CDR3, the DNA is TGTGCCAGCAGTTTATCAGGGACAGGGGTCTACGAGCAGTACTTC.

This clone occurred once. The V call is TRBV19, the J call TRBJ1-5; TRBD1 matches 7 bases. CDR1 and CDR2 (germline): LNHDA, SQIVND (reference sequence). V shed 3 bases, J shed 7 bases, and the junction held 15 bases outside the gene matches. This CDR3 comprises 17 residues. The DNA of the CDR3 is TGTGCCAGTAGTATTAGTCGGGACAGTGGGAGCTTACAGCCCCAGCATTTT. Amino acids: CASSISRDSGSLQPQHF.